The 5 T cell receptor beta chains given below trace back to one sample, sequenced in a study of blood T cells in healthy people across ages. PCR was performed a second time for roughly 6 to 12 cycles using a sample-barcoded 5' primer and a J-beta primer mix. TCRdb called the 5' RACE reads again in MiXCR, with one record for every CDR3 protein. The table lists about 800,000 distinct CDR3 sequences, 55% to 70% of them singletons. Sequencing was done on a sample of blood. Receptors were obtained from a man aged 30 to 45 in good health.

This clonotype appeared many times. The chain carries TRBV6-2 or TRBV6-3 and TRBJ2-5; TRBD2 agrees at 7 bases. CDR1 and CDR2 (germline): MNHEY, SVGEGT. With 6 bases clipped from V and 5 bases from J, the junction kept 18 bases outside the gene matches. CDR3 size: 17 residues. CDR3 bases: TGTGCCAGCAGACCCAAAACACGGACTAGTCCAGGGGAGACCCAGTACTTC. This codes for CASRPKTRTSPGETQYF.

This rearrangement joins TRBV4-1 to TRBJ2-5, with D unclear. The J call may be incorrect, as the DNA end agrees better with TRBJ2-7. This CDR3 is 17 amino acids long. Germline CDR1 MGHRA, CDR2 YSYEKL. CDR3 nucleotide sequence: TGCGCCAGCAGCCAAGACCCTCTGGACGAACCCCCCTACGAGCAGTACTTC. It codes for CASSQDPLDEPPYEQYF.

This chain connects TRBV28 to TRBJ2-7, with no clear D. Trimming took off 11 bases at V and 2 bases at J, with 16 bases between the two ends. Germline V CDR1 and CDR2: MDHEN, SYDVKM. The CDR3 runs 13 residues. The CDR3 DNA reads as TGTGCCGGCGGCGGTCCCTCCACCTACGAGCAGTACTTC. This translates into CAGGGPSTYEQYF.

Here the CDR3 DNA reads TGTGCCAGCAGCTTAGTGTATAGCGGCCCGGCGGGAGATACGCAGTATTTT. This translates into CASSLVYSGPAGDTQYF. V and J are TRBV7-8 and TRBJ2-3, with D perhaps TRBD2 (6 bases). V lost 1 base to trimming and J lost 5 bases, with 19 bases between them. CDR1 SGHVS and CDR2 FQNEAQ come from the germline V gene. This CDR3 contains 17 residues. Supplemented by reference TRBV7-8 and TRBJ2-3, the full variable domain reads GAGVSQSPRYKVAKRGQDVALRCDPISGHVSLFWYQQALGQGPEFLTYFQNEAQLDKSGLPSDRFFAERPEGSVSTLKIQRTQQEDSAVYLCASSLVYSGPAGDTQYFGPGTRLTVL.

This clonotype appeared a single time. The V call is TRBV7-9, the J call TRBJ1-1; D not certain. CDR1 is SEHNR, CDR2 FQNEAQ, per germline (reference sequence). This CDR3 spans 14 amino acids. V dropped 1 base and J dropped 7 bases, with 13 bases sitting between them. The DNA for the CDR3 is TGTGCCAGCAGCTTAGACGCGGGCGACCGTGAAGCTTTCTTT. Encoded protein: CASSLDAGDREAFF.